This T cell receptor beta chain originates from a study of control samples from healthy donors and cancer patients. CDR3 length: 14 residues. V was shortened by 1 base and J by 8 bases, with 11 bases between the two germline ends. CDR1 is MGHDK and CDR2 is SYGVNS in the germline V gene. Profiling relied on immunoSEQ multiplex PCR, and the TCRdb table lists in-frame clones only, not all of them. The data contain over 150,000 clones, around 89% of them singletons. This chain uses TRBV25-1 with TRBJ1-4; D unresolved. This clonotype was sampled from a woman between 50 and 59 years old in good health. Material: blood. The CDR3 region is CASSELGGGEKLFF. The DNA of the CDR3 is TGTGCCAGCAGTGAATTAGGAGGAGGCGAAAAACTGTTTTTT.